Here is one TCR beta chain with its context. The authors reverse transcribed 0.5 to 1 ug RNA with random hexamers. From the immunoSEQ multiplex PCR reads, TCRdb called clonotypes with MiXCR, one entry per CDR3 protein. The sample yields 100,000 to 150,000 distinct CDR3 sequences, approximately 93% seen once. The V and J ends lost 3 bases and 2 bases, in that order; junction bases with no gene match: 2. The germline gives CDR1 SGHTS, CDR2 YDEGEE. The CDR3 contains 14 residues. This entry belongs to a study of CD8 T cells in Susac syndrome. CD8+ and CD4+ blood T cells underwent TCR beta sequencing. Negative isolation yielded CD4+ and CD8+ T cells, and FACS enriched TEMRA cells.

This sequence joins TRBV5-8 and TRBJ2-7; 10 bases align to TRBD1. The TCR sequence derives from a human donor with multiple sclerosis. Sequencing input: CD8+ T cells from PBMCs. CDR3 sequence (DNA): TGTGCCAGCAGCTGGGACAGGGGAACCTACGAGCAGTACGTC. Encoded protein: CASSWDRGTYEQYV.